The entry below describes one TCR beta chain. What it binds is not known. The sample belongs to a study of CD8 T cells in cerebrospinal fluid in Alzheimer's disease. Study-wide points: EBV-specific clones were neither the most expanded nor enriched in Alzheimer's patients. The largest CSF clone was proportionally bigger in mild cognitive impairment or Alzheimer's disease than controls.

The CDR3 runs 15 residues. CDR1 and CDR2 (germline): KGHSH, LQKENI. TCRdb re-called the 10x single-cell sequencing reads and gives one entry per CDR3 protein, without DNA. The listing contains around 730 distinct CDR3 sequences. This clonotype originated in a human donor with Alzheimer's disease. The chain uses TRBV18 and TRBJ1-5. Sequencing was performed on cerebrospinal fluid. This CDR3 is CASRPPGGREQPQHF.